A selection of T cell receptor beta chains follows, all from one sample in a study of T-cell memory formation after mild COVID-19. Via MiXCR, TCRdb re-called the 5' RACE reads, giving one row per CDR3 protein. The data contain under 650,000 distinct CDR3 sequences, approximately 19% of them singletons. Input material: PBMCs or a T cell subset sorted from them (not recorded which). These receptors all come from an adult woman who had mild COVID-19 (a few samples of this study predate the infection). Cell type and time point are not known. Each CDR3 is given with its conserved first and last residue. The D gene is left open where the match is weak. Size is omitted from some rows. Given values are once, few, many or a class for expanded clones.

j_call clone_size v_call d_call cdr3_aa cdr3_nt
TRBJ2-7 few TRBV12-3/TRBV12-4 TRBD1 CASSSDRVVWYEQYF TGTGCCAGCAGTTCAGACAGGGTTGTTTGGTACGAGCAGTACTTC
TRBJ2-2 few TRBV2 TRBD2 CASSSSGRGAGELFF TGTGCCAGCAGTTCTAGCGGGAGGGGCGCCGGGGAGCTGTTTTTT
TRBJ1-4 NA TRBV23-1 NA CAGVPNEKLFF TGCGCCGGAGTCCCAAATGAAAAACTGTTTTTT
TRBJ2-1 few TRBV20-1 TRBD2 CSARDTLASGSYNEQFF TGCAGTGCTAGAGATACCCTGGCTAGCGGCTCCTACAATGAGCAGTTCTTC
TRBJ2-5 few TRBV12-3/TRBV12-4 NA CASTGVRGGETQYF TGTGCCAGCACCGGAGTCCGGGGTGGCGAGACCCAGTACTTC
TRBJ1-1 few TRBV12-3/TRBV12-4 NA CASSFVTGTEAFF TGTGCCAGCAGTTTCGTGACCGGCACTGAAGCTTTCTTT
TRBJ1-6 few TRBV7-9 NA CASSQYRNSPLHF TGTGCCAGCAGCCAATACAGGAATTCACCCCTCCACTTT
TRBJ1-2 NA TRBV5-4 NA CASTSGEGYGYTF TGTGCCAGCACCTCAGGGGAGGGCTATGGCTACACCTTC
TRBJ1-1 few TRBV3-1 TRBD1 CASSQDESRGRTEAFF TGTGCCAGCAGCCAAGATGAAAGCAGGGGGAGGACTGAAGCTTTCTTT
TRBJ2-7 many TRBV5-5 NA CASFSGSSYEQYF TGTGCCAGCTTCTCCGGGTCTTCCTACGAGCAGTACTTC
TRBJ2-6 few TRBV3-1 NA CASSQRRAGANVLTF TGTGCCAGCAGCCAGAGAAGGGCTGGGGCCAACGTCCTGACTTTC
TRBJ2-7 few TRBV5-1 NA CASSLGPIAPLLDEQYF TGCGCCAGCAGCTTGGGTCCCATAGCTCCACTTTTGGACGAGCAGTACTTC